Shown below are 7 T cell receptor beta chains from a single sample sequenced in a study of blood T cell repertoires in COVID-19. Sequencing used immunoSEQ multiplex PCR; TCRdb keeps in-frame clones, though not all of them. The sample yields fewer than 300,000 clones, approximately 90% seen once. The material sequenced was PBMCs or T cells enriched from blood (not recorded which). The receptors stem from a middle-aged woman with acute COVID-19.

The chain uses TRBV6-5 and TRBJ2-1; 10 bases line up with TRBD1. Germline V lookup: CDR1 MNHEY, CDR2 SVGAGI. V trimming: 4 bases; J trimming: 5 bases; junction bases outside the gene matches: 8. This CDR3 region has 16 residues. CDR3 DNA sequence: TGTGCCAGCAGTTCTACGACAGGGGGCGAGAACAATGAGCAGTTCTTC. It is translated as CASSSTTGGENNEQFF.

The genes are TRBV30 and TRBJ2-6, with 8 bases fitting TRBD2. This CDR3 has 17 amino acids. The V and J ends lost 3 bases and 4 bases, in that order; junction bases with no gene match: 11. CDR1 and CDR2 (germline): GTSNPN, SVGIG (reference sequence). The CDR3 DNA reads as TGTGCCTGGAGCGTGTATGAAGTAGCGGGAGGGGCCAACGTCCTGACTTTC. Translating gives CAWSVYEVAGGANVLTF.

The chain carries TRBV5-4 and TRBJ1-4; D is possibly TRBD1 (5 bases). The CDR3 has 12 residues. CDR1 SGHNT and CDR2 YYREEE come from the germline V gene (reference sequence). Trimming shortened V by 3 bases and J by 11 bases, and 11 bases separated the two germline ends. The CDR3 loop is CASSWGEDKLFF. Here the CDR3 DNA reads TGTGCCAGCAGCTGGGGCGAAGACAAACTGTTTTTT.

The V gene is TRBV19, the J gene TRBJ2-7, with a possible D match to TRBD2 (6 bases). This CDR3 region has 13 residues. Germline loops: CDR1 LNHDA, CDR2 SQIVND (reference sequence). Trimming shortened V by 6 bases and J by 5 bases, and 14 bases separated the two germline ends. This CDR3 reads CASSPIGGDEQYF. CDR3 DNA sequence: TGTGCCAGTAGCCCAATAGGAGGGGACGAGCAGTACTTC. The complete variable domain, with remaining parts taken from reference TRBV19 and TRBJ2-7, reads DGGITQSPKYLFRKEGQNVTLSCEQNLNHDAMYWYRQDPGQGLRLIYYSQIVNDFQKGDIAEGYSVSREKKESFPLTVTSAQKNPTAFYLCASSPIGGDEQYFGPGTRLTVT.

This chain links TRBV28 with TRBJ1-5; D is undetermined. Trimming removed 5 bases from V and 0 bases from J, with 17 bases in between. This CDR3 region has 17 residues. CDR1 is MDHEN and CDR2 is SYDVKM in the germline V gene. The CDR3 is CASSLVEAQYSNQPQHF. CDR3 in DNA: TGTGCCAGCAGTCTCGTGGAGGCGCAATATAGCAATCAGCCCCAGCATTTT. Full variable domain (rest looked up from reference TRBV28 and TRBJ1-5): DVKVTQSSRYLVKRTGEKVFLECVQDMDHENMFWYRQDPGLGLRLIYFSYDVKMKEKGDIPEGYSVSREKKERFSLILESASTNQTSMYLCASSLVEAQYSNQPQHFGDGTRLSIL.

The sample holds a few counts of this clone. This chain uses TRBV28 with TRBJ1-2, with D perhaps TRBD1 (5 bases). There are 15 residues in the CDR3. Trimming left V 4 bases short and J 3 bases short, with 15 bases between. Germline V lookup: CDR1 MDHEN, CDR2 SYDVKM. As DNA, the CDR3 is TGTGCCAGCAGTTGGGGGAGGGGCCACGACTATGGCTACACCTTC. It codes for CASSWGRGHDYGYTF.

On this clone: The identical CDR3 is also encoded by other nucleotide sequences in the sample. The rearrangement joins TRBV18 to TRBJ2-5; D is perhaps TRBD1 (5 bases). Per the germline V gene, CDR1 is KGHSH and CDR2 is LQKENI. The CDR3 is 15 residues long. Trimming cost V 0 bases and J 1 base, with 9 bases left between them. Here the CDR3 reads CASSPPLRVQETQYF. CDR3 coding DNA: TGTGCCAGCTCACCACCACTCAGGGTCCAAGAGACCCAGTACTTC.